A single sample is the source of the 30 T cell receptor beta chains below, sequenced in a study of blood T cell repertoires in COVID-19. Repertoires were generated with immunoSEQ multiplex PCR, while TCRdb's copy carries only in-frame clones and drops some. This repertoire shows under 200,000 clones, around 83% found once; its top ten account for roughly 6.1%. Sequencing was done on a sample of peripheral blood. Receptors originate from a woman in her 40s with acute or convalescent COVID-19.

The DNA of the CDR3 is TGTGCCAGCCGGGAGGGGGCTGGGAACACTGAAGCTTTCTTT. Translating it yields CASREGAGNTEAFF. The chain is built from TRBV6-4 and TRBJ1-1; TRBD1 matches at 7 bases. CDR3 length: 14 amino acids. The V and J ends lost 8 bases and 1 base, in that order; junction bases with no gene match: 7. The germline CDR1 and CDR2 sequences are MRHNA and SNTAGT.

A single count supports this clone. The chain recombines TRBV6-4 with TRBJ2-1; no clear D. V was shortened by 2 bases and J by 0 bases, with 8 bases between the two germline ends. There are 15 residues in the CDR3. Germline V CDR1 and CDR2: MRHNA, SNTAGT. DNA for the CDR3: TGTGCCAGCAGTGACGATCTGAGCTCCTACAATGAGCAGTTCTTC. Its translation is CASSDDLSSYNEQFF.

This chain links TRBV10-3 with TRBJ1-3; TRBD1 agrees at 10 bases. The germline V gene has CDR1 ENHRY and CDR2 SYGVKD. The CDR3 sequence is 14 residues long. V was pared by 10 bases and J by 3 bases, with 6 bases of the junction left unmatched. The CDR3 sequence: CATLGQGSGNTIYF. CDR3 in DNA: TGTGCCACCTTGGGACAGGGGAGTGGAAACACCATATATTTT.

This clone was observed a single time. CDR3 sequence: CASSFTGFGQPQHF. The DNA of the CDR3 is TGTGCCAGCAGTTTTACAGGGTTTGGGCAGCCCCAGCATTTT. The chain uses TRBV6-5 and TRBJ1-5; the D gene is possibly TRBD1 (6 bases). Trimming removed 4 bases at V and 7 bases at J, with 14 bases between. The CDR3 sequence is 14 residues long. Germline V CDR1 and CDR2: MNHEY, SVGAGI.

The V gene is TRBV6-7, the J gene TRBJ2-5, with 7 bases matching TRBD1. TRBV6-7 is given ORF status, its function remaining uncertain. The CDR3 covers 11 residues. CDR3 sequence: CAGRRGETQYF. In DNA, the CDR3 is TGTGCGGGCCGCAGGGGGGAGACCCAGTACTTC.

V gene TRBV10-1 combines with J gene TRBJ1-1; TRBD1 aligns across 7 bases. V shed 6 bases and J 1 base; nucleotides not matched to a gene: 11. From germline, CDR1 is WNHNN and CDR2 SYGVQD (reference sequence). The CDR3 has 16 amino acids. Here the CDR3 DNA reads TGCGCCAGCAGCAAGGGACAGTCCCCCCCGAACACTGAAGCTTTCTTT. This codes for CASSKGQSPPNTEAFF.

Written as DNA, the CDR3 is TGTGCCGCGCACTCTGGAAACACCATATATTTT. Translating it yields CAAHSGNTIYF. The chain links TRBV6-5 to TRBJ1-3, with unresolved D. This CDR3 spans 11 amino acids. The germline CDR1 and CDR2 sequences are MNHEY and SVGAGI. V lost 11 bases and J lost 0, with 5 bases in between.

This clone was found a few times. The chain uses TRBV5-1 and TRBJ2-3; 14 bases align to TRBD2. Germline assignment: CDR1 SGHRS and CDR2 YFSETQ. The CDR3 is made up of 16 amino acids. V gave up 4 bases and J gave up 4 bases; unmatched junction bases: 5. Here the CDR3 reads CASSARLAGGPDTQYF. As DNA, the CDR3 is TGCGCCAGCAGCGCAAGACTAGCGGGGGGGCCAGATACGCAGTATTTT.

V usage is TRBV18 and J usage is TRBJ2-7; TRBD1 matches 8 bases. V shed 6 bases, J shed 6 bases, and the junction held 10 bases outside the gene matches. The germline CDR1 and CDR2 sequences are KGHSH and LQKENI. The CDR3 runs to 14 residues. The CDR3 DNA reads TGTGCCAGCTCTCCGCAGGGGGCGCGGAGCGAGCAGTACTTC. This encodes CASSPQGARSEQYF.

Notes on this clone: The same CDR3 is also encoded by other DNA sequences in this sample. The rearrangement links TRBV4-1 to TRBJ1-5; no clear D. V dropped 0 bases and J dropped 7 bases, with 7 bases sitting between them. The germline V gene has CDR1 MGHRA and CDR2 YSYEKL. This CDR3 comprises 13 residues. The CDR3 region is CASSQDREQPQHF. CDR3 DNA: TGCGCCAGCAGCCAAGACCGGGAACAGCCCCAGCATTTT.

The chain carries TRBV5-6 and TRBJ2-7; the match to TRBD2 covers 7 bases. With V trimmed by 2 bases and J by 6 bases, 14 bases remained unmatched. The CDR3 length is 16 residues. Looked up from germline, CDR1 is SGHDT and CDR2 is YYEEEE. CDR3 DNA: TGTGCCAGCAGCTTATTTCTAGCGGAGCCCCTAAGCGAGCAGTACTTC. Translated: CASSLFLAEPLSEQYF.

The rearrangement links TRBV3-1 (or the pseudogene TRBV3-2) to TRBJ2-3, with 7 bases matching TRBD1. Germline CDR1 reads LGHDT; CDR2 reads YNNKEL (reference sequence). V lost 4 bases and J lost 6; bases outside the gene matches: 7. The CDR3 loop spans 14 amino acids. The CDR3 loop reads CASSPGEGADTQYF. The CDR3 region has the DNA TGTGCCAGCAGCCCCGGAGAGGGGGCCGATACGCAGTATTTT.

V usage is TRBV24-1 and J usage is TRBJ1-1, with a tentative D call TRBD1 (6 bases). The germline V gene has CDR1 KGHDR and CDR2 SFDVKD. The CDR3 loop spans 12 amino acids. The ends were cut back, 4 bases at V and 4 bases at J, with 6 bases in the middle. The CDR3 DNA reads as TGTGCCACCAGTGACAGGGGCACTGAAGCTTTCTTT. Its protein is CATSDRGTEAFF.

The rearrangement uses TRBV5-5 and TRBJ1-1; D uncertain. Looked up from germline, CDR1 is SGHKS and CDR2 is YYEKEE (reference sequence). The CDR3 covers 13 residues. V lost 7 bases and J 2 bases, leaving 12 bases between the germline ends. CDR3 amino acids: CASWLQINTEAFF. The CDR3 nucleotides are TGTGCCAGCTGGTTACAGATTAACACTGAAGCTTTCTTT.

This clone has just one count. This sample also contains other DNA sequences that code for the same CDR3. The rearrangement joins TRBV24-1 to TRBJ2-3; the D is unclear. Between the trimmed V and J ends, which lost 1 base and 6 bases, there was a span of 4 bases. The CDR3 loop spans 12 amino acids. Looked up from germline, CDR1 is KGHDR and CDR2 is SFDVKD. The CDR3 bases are TGTGCCACCAGTGATTTACGGGATACGCAGTATTTT. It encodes CATSDLRDTQYF.

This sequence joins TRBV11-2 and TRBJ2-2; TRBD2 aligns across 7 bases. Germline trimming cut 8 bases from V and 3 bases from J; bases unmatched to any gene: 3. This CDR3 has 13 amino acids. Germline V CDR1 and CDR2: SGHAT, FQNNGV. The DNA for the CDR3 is TGTGCCAGCCGTCGGGGGGACACCGGGGAGCTGTTTTTT. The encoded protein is CASRRGDTGELFF.

CDR3 coding DNA: TGTGCCAGCACCACCGGGACAGGGAATCAGCCCCAGCATTTT. Translation: CASTTGTGNQPQHF. J is TRBJ1-5 and V is TRBV6-6; 9 positions agree with TRBD1. The V and J ends lost 7 bases and 4 bases, in that order; junction bases with no gene match: 5. Per the germline V gene, CDR1 is MNHNY and CDR2 is SVGAGI (reference sequence). The CDR3 contains 14 residues.

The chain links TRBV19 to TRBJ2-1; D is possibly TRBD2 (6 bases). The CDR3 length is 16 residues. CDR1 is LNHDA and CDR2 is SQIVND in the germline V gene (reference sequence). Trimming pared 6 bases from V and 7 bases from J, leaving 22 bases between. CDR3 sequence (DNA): TGTGCCAGTAGCGGGGGTTGGTTACAGAACCGGAATGAGCAGTTCTTC. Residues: CASSGGWLQNRNEQFF. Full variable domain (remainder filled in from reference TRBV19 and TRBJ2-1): DGGITQSPKYLFRKEGQNVTLSCEQNLNHDAMYWYRQDPGQGLRLIYYSQIVNDFQKGDIAEGYSVSREKKESFPLTVTSAQKNPTAFYLCASSGGWLQNRNEQFFGPGTRLTVL.

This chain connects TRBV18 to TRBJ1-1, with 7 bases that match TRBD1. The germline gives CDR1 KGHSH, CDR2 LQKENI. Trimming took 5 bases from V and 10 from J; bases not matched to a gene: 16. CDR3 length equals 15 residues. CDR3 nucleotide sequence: TGTGCCAGCTCATTGGACACCACAGGGGCGGTTTCAGCTTTCTTT. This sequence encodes CASSLDTTGAVSAFF.

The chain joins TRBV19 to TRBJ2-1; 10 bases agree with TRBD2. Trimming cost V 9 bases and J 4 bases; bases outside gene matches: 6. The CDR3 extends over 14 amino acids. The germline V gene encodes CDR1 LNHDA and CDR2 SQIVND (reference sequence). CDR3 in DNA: TGTGCCAGCCGGCCGGGACTAGCGTACAATGAGCAGTTCTTC. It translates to CASRPGLAYNEQFF.

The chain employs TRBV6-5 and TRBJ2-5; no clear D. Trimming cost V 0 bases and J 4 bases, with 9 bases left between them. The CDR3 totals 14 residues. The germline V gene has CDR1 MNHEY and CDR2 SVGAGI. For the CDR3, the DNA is TGTGCCAGCAGTTACTCGGCGAGGCCAGAGACCCAGTACTTC. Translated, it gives CASSYSARPETQYF.

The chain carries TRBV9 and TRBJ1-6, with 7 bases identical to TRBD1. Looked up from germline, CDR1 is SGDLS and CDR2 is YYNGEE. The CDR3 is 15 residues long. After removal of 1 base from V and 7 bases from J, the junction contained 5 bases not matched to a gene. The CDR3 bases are TGTGCCAGCAGCGTAACCGGGACAGACAATTCACCCCTCCACTTT. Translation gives CASSVTGTDNSPLHF.

CDR3 region: CSACEQENTEAFF. As DNA, the CDR3 is TGCAGCGCCTGTGAACAGGAGAACACTGAAGCTTTCTTT. The chain couples TRBV29-1 to TRBJ1-1, with a weak D call TRBD1 (5 bases). The CDR3 loop spans 13 amino acids. Per the germline V gene, CDR1 is SQVTM and CDR2 is ANQGSEA. The V gene lost 7 bases and the J gene lost 1 base, with 13 bases spanning the gap.

DNA of the CDR3: TGTGCCATCAGTGGTATTTGGGGGGTCGACACCGGGGAGCTGTTTTTT. Residues: CAISGIWGVDTGELFF. The genes are TRBV10-3 and TRBJ2-2; D may be TRBD2 (6 bases). Germline V CDR1 and CDR2: ENHRY, SYGVKD. The CDR3 runs to 16 residues. Trimming pared 4 bases from V and 3 bases from J, leaving 15 bases between.

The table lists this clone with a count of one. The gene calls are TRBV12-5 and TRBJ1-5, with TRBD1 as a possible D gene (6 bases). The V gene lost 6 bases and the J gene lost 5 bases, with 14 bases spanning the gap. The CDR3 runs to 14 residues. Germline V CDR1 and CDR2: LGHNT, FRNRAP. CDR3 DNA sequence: TGTGCTAGTGGGATAGACAGGCGGCATCAGCCCCAGCATTTT. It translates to CASGIDRRHQPQHF.

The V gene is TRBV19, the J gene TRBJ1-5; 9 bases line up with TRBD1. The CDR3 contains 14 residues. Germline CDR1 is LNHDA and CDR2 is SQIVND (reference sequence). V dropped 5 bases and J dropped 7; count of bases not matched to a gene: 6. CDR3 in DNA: TGTGCCAGTAGTCGGACAGGGGATGGGCAGCCCCAGCATTTT. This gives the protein CASSRTGDGQPQHF.

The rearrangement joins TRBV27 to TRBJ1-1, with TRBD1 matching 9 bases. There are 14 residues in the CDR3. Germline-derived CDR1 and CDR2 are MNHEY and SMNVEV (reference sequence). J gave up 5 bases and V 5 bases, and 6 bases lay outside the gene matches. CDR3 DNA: TGTGCCAGCAGTCTACAGGGGGCCTGGACTGAAGCTTTCTTT. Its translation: CASSLQGAWTEAFF.

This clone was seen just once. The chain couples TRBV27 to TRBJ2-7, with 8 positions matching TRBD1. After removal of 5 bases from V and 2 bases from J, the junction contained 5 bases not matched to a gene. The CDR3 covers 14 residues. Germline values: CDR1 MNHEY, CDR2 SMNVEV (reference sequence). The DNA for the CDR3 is TGTGCCAGCAGTCCCGGGACAGGCCCCTACGAGCAGTACTTC. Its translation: CASSPGTGPYEQYF.

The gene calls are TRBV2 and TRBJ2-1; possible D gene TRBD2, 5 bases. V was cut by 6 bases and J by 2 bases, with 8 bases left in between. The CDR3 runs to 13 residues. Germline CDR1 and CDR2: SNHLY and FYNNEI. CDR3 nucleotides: TGTGCCAGCAGCAAGGAGGCCTACAATGAGCAGTTCTTC. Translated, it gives CASSKEAYNEQFF.

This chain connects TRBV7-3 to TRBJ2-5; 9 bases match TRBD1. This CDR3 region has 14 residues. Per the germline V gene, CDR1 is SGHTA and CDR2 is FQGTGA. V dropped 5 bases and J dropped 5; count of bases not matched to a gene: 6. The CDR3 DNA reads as TGTGCCAGCAGCCCGGGACAGGGCGGCGAGACCCAGTACTTC. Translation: CASSPGQGGETQYF.